A single T cell receptor beta chain is shown here with its context. Antigen: not known. A multiplex PCR was run with 60 Vbeta primers and 13 Jbeta primers. TCRdb keeps only in-frame clones here, not all; method: immunoSEQ multiplex PCR. This sample has around 200,000 clones; around 84% occur once, and the top ten carry about 1.3%. These data are taken from a study of cytomegalovirus exposure and HLA in healthy donors. Study outcomes and limitations: Researchers had no immune exposure information except CMV serostatus available.

Samples came from healthy bone marrow donors. There are 13 residues in the CDR3. Germline V lookup: CDR1 MNHEY, CDR2 SVGAGI. The V and J ends lost 4 bases and 4 bases respectively, with 10 bases between them. The V gene is TRBV6-5, the J gene TRBJ1-1; D is ambiguous. The sequence derives from a girl under 10 years old in good health and CMV-seropositive. Input material: PBMCs. The chain's CDR3 is CASSSNSRTEAFF. Written as DNA, the CDR3 is TGTGCCAGCAGTTCCAACAGCCGCACTGAAGCTTTCTTT.